This is a list of T cell receptor beta chains from one sample in a study of blood T cell repertoires in COVID-19. Some clones are missing from TCRdb's copy, which holds only in-frame ones; the method was immunoSEQ multiplex PCR. Of around 300,000 clones in the sample, approximately 87% were seen once. The sequenced sample was PBMCs or T cells enriched from blood (not recorded which). Source of these receptors: a woman aged 30 to 39 who had recovered from COVID-19. CDR3s include the opening cysteine and the closing phenylalanine or tryptophan. Fields, in order: J gene, D gene, clone size, V gene, CDR3 protein, CDR3 DNA. The D gene is left open where the match is weak. Clone size is not always given. Where it is, it says once, few, many or a class for expanded clones.

J: TRBJ2-3
D: NA
size: NA
V: TRBV2
CDR3: CASRGADEYF
DNA: TGTGCCAGCAGGGGAGCCGACGAGTATTTT

J: TRBJ2-7
D: TRBD2
size: NA
V: TRBV5-1
CDR3: CASSSEPGLDREQYF
DNA: TGCGCCAGCAGCTCAGAACCGGGACTAGACCGCGAGCAGTACTTC

J: TRBJ2-7
D: NA
size: NA
V: TRBV5-5
CDR3: CASSLVLGSSYEQYF
DNA: TGTGCCAGCAGCTTGGTGTTAGGGAGCTCCTACGAGCAGTACTTC

J: TRBJ2-3
D: TRBD2
size: NA
V: TRBV10-2
CDR3: CASRLAGGRSTDTQYF
DNA: TGCGCCAGCAGACTAGCGGGGGGGCGGAGCACAGATACGCAGTATTTT

J: TRBJ2-1
D: NA
size: NA
V: TRBV28
CDR3: CASSFLSWSSNEQFF
DNA: TGTGCCAGCAGTTTCCTAAGTTGGAGTTCAAATGAGCAGTTCTTC

J: TRBJ1-5
D: TRBD1
size: NA
V: TRBV6-5
CDR3: CASSPRTGDQPQHF
DNA: TGTGCCAGCAGTCCGAGGACAGGGGATCAGCCCCAGCATTTT

J: TRBJ1-2
D: NA
size: NA
V: TRBV12-5
CDR3: CASGLEAGFLLSYTF
DNA: TGTGCTAGTGGTTTGGAAGCAGGCTTTCTATTAAGCTACACCTTC

J: TRBJ1-2
D: NA
size: NA
V: TRBV18
CDR3: CASSPAVGGGYTF
DNA: TGTGCCAGCTCACCAGCCGTGGGAGGCGGCTACACCTTC

J: TRBJ2-2
D: TRBD1
size: once
V: TRBV3-1/TRBV3-2
CDR3: CASRAGGDGELFF
DNA: TGTGCCAGCAGGGCAGGGGGCGACGGGGAGCTGTTTTTT

J: TRBJ1-4
D: NA
size: NA
V: TRBV20-1
CDR3: CRVGQGLF
DNA: TGCAGGGTGGGGCAAGGTCTCTTT

J: TRBJ2-3
D: TRBD2
size: once
V: TRBV5-1
CDR3: CASSSSLAGEDDTQYF
DNA: TGCGCCAGCAGCTCGAGTCTAGCGGGGGAGGACGATACGCAGTATTTT

J: TRBJ2-7
D: NA
size: NA
V: TRBV11-1
CDR3: CASSLTFFAYEQYF
DNA: TGTGCCAGCAGCTTGACTTTTTTTGCCTACGAGCAGTACTTC

J: TRBJ2-2
D: TRBD1
size: NA
V: TRBV9
CDR3: CASSPETGWGGELFF
DNA: TGTGCCAGCAGCCCTGAGACAGGGTGGGGCGGGGAGCTGTTTTTT

J: TRBJ2-7
D: NA
size: NA
V: TRBV5-8
CDR3: CASSPNYEQYF
DNA: TGTGCCAGCAGCCCCAACTACGAGCAGTACTTC

J: TRBJ1-5
D: TRBD1
size: NA
V: TRBV30
CDR3: CAWSQGADQPQHF
DNA: TGTGCCTGGAGTCAGGGGGCCGATCAGCCCCAGCATTTT

J: TRBJ2-1
D: TRBD1
size: once
V: TRBV11-2
CDR3: CASSFTGAGGGNEQFF
DNA: TGTGCCAGCAGCTTTACGGGAGCAGGGGGCGGTAATGAGCAGTTCTTC

J: TRBJ2-5
D: TRBD1
size: NA
V: TRBV19
CDR3: CASTSTGGLETQYF
DNA: TGTGCCAGTACCTCGACAGGGGGATTAGAGACCCAGTACTTC

J: TRBJ2-5
D: TRBD2
size: NA
V: TRBV7-9
CDR3: CASSPREGDLQETQYF
DNA: TGTGCCAGCAGCCCCCGGGAGGGGGACCTCCAAGAGACCCAGTACTTC

J: TRBJ1-3
D: NA
size: NA
V: TRBV21-1
CDR3: CASTPRGGVNTIYF
DNA: TGTGCCAGCACCCCAAGGGGGGGGGTAAACACCATATATTTT

J: TRBJ1-5
D: TRBD1
size: NA
V: TRBV6-2/TRBV6-3
CDR3: CASSRSSGQGYRFSSVQPQHF
DNA: TGTGCCAGCAGCCGCTCATCAGGACAGGGGTATAGGTTTTCATCGGTTCAGCCCCAGCATTTT

J: TRBJ1-5
D: NA
size: NA
V: TRBV28
CDR3: CASSLRQAYQPQHF
DNA: TGTGCCAGCAGTCTAAGACAGGCATATCAGCCCCAGCATTTT

J: TRBJ2-5
D: NA
size: NA
V: TRBV7-9
CDR3: CASSFSLEETQYF
DNA: TGTGCCAGCAGCTTCTCACTTGAGGAGACCCAGTACTTC